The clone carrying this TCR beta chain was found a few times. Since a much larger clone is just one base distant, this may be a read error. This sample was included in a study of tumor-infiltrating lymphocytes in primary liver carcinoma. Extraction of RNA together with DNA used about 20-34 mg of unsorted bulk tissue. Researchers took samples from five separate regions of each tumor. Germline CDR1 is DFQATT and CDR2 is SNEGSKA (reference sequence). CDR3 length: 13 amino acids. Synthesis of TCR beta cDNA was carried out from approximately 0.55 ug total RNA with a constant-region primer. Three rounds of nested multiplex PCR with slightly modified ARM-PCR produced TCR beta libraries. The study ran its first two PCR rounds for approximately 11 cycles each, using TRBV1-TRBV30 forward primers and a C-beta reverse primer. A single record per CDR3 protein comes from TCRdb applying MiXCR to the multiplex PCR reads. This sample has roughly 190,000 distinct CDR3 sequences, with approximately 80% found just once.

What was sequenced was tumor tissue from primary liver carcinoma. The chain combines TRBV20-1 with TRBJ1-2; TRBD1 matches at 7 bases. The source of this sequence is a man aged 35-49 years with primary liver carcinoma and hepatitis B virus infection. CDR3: CCAREGGQDGYTF. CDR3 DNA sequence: TGCTGTGCTAGAGAAGGCGGACAGGATGGCTACACCTTC.